The 27 T cell receptor beta chains presented below share a single source sample, sequenced in a study of blood T cell repertoires in COVID-19. The data were produced by immunoSEQ multiplex PCR, yet TCRdb's version contains in-frame clones alone and is incomplete. The sample gives around 250,000 clones, roughly 80% of which show up once; 4.5% to 6% is in the top ten. Sequences were obtained from PBMCs or T cells enriched from blood (not recorded which). Every receptor here comes from a middle-aged man who had been exposed to COVID-19.

V and J are TRBV4-1 and TRBJ1-1, with 10 positions matching TRBD1. The CDR3 runs 17 residues. Germline loops: CDR1 MGHRA, CDR2 YSYEKL. Germline trimming cut 1 base from V and 4 bases from J; bases unmatched to any gene: 9. CDR3 amino acids: CASSQGGTGDLITEAFF. For the CDR3, the DNA is TGCGCCAGCAGCCAAGGTGGGACAGGGGACCTGATCACTGAAGCTTTCTTT.

The genes are TRBV30 and TRBJ1-1; possible D gene TRBD1, 5 bases. The V end lost 3 bases, the J end lost 0 bases, and 8 bases lay between the germline ends. Germline CDR1 and CDR2: GTSNPN and SVGIG (reference sequence). This CDR3 is built from 13 residues. The CDR3 protein is CAWRGQMNTEAFF. Written as DNA, the CDR3 is TGTGCCTGGAGGGGGCAGATGAACACTGAAGCTTTCTTT. Looking up the rest from reference TRBV30 and TRBJ1-1 gives the full variable domain: SQTIHQWPATLVQPVGSPLSLECTVEGTSNPNLYWYRQAAGRGLQLLFYSVGIGQISSEVPQNLSASRPQDRQFILSSKKLLLSDSGFYLCAWRGQMNTEAFFGQGTRLTVV.

The chain links TRBV5-5 to TRBJ1-3; the D is unclear. Between the trimmed V and J ends, which lost 6 bases and 3 bases, there was a span of 22 bases. The CDR3 is 17 residues long. The germline gives CDR1 SGHKS, CDR2 YYEKEE (reference sequence). The CDR3 DNA reads TGTGCCAGCACCCTTCATTTAGAGGGAAAACGTGGAAACACCATATATTTT. It yields the protein CASTLHLEGKRGNTIYF.

The chain carries TRBV1 and TRBJ1-2. TRBV1 is classified as a pseudogene. The CDR3 is 15 residues long. The CDR3 protein is CTSSPNDWLNYGYTF. The CDR3 region has the DNA TGCACCAGCAGCCCTAATGACTGGCTCAACTATGGCTACACCTTC.

This clone was picked up a small number of times. V gene TRBV10-2 combines with J gene TRBJ2-7; the D gene is possibly TRBD1 (5 bases). Looked up from germline, CDR1 is WSHSY and CDR2 is SAAADI. The CDR3 has 15 residues. Trimming left V 2 bases short and J 1 base short, with 12 bases between. In nucleotides, the CDR3 is TGCGCCAGCAGTGAGCCAGGGTTTAGTTCCTACGAGCAGTACTTC. This sequence encodes CASSEPGFSSYEQYF.

V and J are TRBV5-1 and TRBJ2-1, with 14 positions matching TRBD2. Germline CDR1 reads SGHRS; CDR2 reads YFSETQ. The V gene end was trimmed by 0 bases and the J gene end by 7 bases; junction bases not matched to a gene: 6. The length of the CDR3 is 17 residues. The CDR3 DNA reads as TGCGCCAGCAGCTTGGTCCTGGGACTAGCGGGAGTTAATGAGCAGTTCTTC. This codes for CASSLVLGLAGVNEQFF.

The V call is TRBV24-1, the J call TRBJ1-2; D is undetermined. CDR1 KGHDR and CDR2 SFDVKD come from the germline V gene. V was cut by 4 bases and J by 7 bases, with 12 bases left in between. The CDR3 has 13 residues. This CDR3 is CATSDLAGRGYTF. The CDR3, as DNA: TGTGCCACCAGTGACCTCGCAGGTCGTGGCTACACCTTC.

V and J are TRBV24-1 and TRBJ2-6; D unresolved. Germline lookup yields CDR1 KGHDR and CDR2 SFDVKD. This CDR3 is 16 amino acids long. Between the trimmed V and J ends, which lost 4 bases and 2 bases, there was a span of 11 bases. The CDR3 protein is CATSDSSGAGANVLTF. DNA of the CDR3: TGTGCCACCAGTGACTCCAGTGGAGCTGGGGCCAACGTCCTGACTTTC.

The rearrangement uses TRBV7-3 and TRBJ1-5; 7 bases agree with TRBD1. This CDR3 contains 13 residues. Germline V gene data show CDR1 as SGHTA and CDR2 as FQGTGA. Unmatched junction bases numbered 5, after V lost 5 bases and J lost 7 bases. CDR3 region: CASSTDRSQPQHF. The CDR3 nucleotides read TGTGCCAGCAGCACGGACAGGAGCCAGCCCCAGCATTTT.

The chain has TRBV30 and TRBJ2-3; TRBD1 matches 10 bases. Germline lookup yields CDR1 GTSNPN and CDR2 SVGIG (reference sequence). The CDR3 is 13 amino acids. This chain's CDR3 is CAWGQGHTDTQYF. CDR3 DNA: TGTGCTTGGGGACAGGGGCACACAGATACGCAGTATTTT.

This clone occurred once. V is TRBV7-2 and J is TRBJ2-1, with a possible D match to TRBD2 (6 bases). From germline, CDR1 is SGHTA and CDR2 FQGNSA. The CDR3 is 15 residues long. Deletions cut 4 bases from V and 8 bases from J, with 18 bases between. CDR3 sequence reads: CASSYLVRGLYEQFF. The CDR3 DNA reads as TGTGCCAGCAGCTACTTAGTGAGGGGACTTTATGAGCAGTTCTTC.

The chain has TRBV27 and TRBJ2-3, with 10 positions matching TRBD2. J gave up 4 bases and V 6 bases, and 10 bases lay outside the gene matches. The CDR3 sequence is 16 residues long. CDR1 is MNHEY and CDR2 is SMNVEV in the germline V gene (reference sequence). CDR3 nucleotide sequence: TGTGCCAGCAGACCATATAGCGGGAGGAATTCAGATACGCAGTATTTT. This translates into CASRPYSGRNSDTQYF.

The J gene is TRBJ2-7, the V gene TRBV3-1 (or the pseudogene TRBV3-2); TRBD1 matches 8 bases. V gave up 0 bases and J gave up 2 bases; unmatched junction bases: 6. The CDR3 loop spans 16 amino acids. Germline loops: CDR1 LGHDT, CDR2 YNNKEL (reference sequence). This CDR3 is CASSQDQDRVTYEQYF. The DNA of the CDR3 is TGTGCCAGCAGCCAAGACCAGGACAGGGTTACCTACGAGCAGTACTTC.

The chain combines TRBV4-2 with TRBJ2-3; TRBD2 matches 8 bases. CDR1 and CDR2 from the germline V gene are LGHNA and YNFKEQ. The CDR3 totals 14 residues. V was pared by 2 bases and J by 6 bases, with 4 bases of the junction left unmatched. In nucleotides, the CDR3 is TGTGCCAGCAGCCAATCCAGACTAGCGGATACGCAGTATTTT. Translation: CASSQSRLADTQYF.

The chain carries TRBV9 and TRBJ2-2; 9 positions agree with TRBD1. There are 15 residues in the CDR3. Looked up from germline, CDR1 is SGDLS and CDR2 is YYNGEE. After removal of 0 bases from V and 4 bases from J, the junction contained 1 base not matched to a gene. The CDR3 DNA reads as TGTGCCAGCAGCGTAGGGACAGGGGTCACCGGGGAGCTGTTTTTT. It codes for CASSVGTGVTGELFF.

The chain carries TRBV7-9 and TRBJ2-2; D remains unclear. Trimming pared 4 bases from V and 9 bases from J, leaving 15 bases between. Germline-derived CDR1 and CDR2 are SEHNR and FQNEAQ (reference sequence). This CDR3 region has 14 residues. CDR3 nucleotide sequence: TGTGCCAGCAGCTCGCCGACACCACCGCGGGAGCTGTTTTTT. Translating gives CASSSPTPPRELFF.

This clone was seen a handful of times. This sample also contains other DNA sequences that code for the same CDR3. V and J are TRBV12-3 or TRBV12-4 and TRBJ1-2; D gene uncertain. Trimming removed 3 bases from V and 4 bases from J, with 3 bases in between. The CDR3 covers 11 residues. The CDR3 sequence is CASSFGYGYTF. The CDR3 DNA reads TGTGCCAGCAGTTTCGGCTATGGCTACACCTTC.

This clone has just a few counts. The chain combines TRBV10-3 with TRBJ1-3; 7 nucleotides match TRBD1. Per germline, CDR1 ENHRY and CDR2 SYGVKD. V gave up 7 bases and J gave up 4 bases; unmatched junction bases: 7. This CDR3 has 14 residues. This CDR3 reads CAINRQGSGNTIYF. The CDR3 DNA reads TGTGCCATCAATCGACAGGGTTCCGGAAACACCATATATTTT.

This sequence joins TRBV6-5 and TRBJ2-2; D not certain. In germline, CDR1 is MNHEY, CDR2 SVGAGI. This CDR3 contains 14 residues. Trimming took off 8 bases at V and 0 bases at J, with 10 bases between the two ends. Here the CDR3 reads CASLLSPNTGELFF. CDR3 DNA: TGTGCCAGCCTCCTTAGCCCGAACACCGGGGAGCTGTTTTTT.

The chain employs TRBV2 and TRBJ1-4; 9 bases are a match to TRBD1. Germline V gives CDR1 SNHLY, CDR2 FYNNEI. The CDR3 has 16 residues. J gave up 6 bases and V 0 bases, and 5 bases lay outside the gene matches. The CDR3 DNA reads as TGTGCCAGCAGTGAAGCGCTTGGGACAGGGTATGAAAAACTGTTTTTT. Its protein product is CASSEALGTGYEKLFF.

The chain links TRBV3-1 (or the pseudogene TRBV3-2) to TRBJ2-1; 10 bases map to TRBD2. The V gene's germline CDR1 is LGHDT and CDR2 YNNKEL (reference sequence). V shed 0 bases, J shed 0 bases, and the junction held 8 bases outside the gene matches. The CDR3 is 19 amino acids. For the CDR3, the DNA is TGTGCCAGCAGCCAAGAGGGACTAGCGTGGGGTAGCTCCTACAATGAGCAGTTCTTC. This encodes CASSQEGLAWGSSYNEQFF.

The J gene is TRBJ2-7, the V gene TRBV7-9; no reliable D call. Looked up from germline, CDR1 is SEHNR and CDR2 is FQNEAQ (reference sequence). Between the trimmed V and J ends, which lost 4 bases and 2 bases, there was a span of 9 bases. The length of the CDR3 is 13 residues. The CDR3 loop is CASSWAGAYEQYF. CDR3 in DNA: TGTGCCAGCAGCTGGGCAGGCGCCTACGAGCAGTACTTC.

The chain combines TRBV5-4 with TRBJ2-3, with D hard to call. V lost 0 bases and J lost 0, with 11 bases in between. Germline-derived CDR1 and CDR2 are SGHNT and YYREEE (reference sequence). The length of the CDR3 is 16 residues. The DNA of the CDR3 is TGTGCCAGCAGCTTGGGGCAGAAAAGTAGCACAGATACGCAGTATTTT. It yields the protein CASSLGQKSSTDTQYF.

CDR3 region: CASSPKPGTQFSTRYEQYF. The CDR3 coding sequence is TGTGCCAGCAGCCCGAAACCCGGGACACAGTTCTCTACACGCTACGAGCAGTACTTC. V is TRBV13 and J is TRBJ2-7, with TRBD1 as a possible D gene (6 bases). Germline values: CDR1 PRHDT, CDR2 FYEKMQ (reference sequence). With 5 bases removed from V and 3 bases from J, the gap between germline ends came to 29 bases. CDR3 length: 19 residues.

This chain joins TRBV7-3 and TRBJ1-1; D perhaps matches TRBD1 (5 bases). The V gene lost 6 bases and the J gene lost 0 bases, with 8 bases spanning the gap. CDR1 and CDR2 from the germline V gene are SGHTA and FQGTGA. There are 13 residues in the CDR3. In DNA form, the CDR3 reads TGTGCCAGCAGAGCGGGGGTGAACACTGAAGCTTTCTTT. This sequence encodes CASRAGVNTEAFF.

This chain links TRBV21-1 with TRBJ2-5; TRBD2, as called in the table, went unchecked against the DNA. TRBV21-1 is designated a pseudogene. This CDR3 region has 17 residues. The CDR3 loop reads CASGLSQEGRTKETQYF. The CDR3 nucleotides are TGTGCCAGCGGCCTTTCCCAAGAAGGCAGGACTAAAGAGACCCAGTACTTC.

The chain uses TRBV11-2 and TRBJ1-6; weak D call: TRBD1 (5 bases). V was pared by 1 base and J by 13 bases, with 17 bases between. Germline V gene data show CDR1 as SGHAT and CDR2 as FQNNGV. The CDR3 spans 15 residues. The DNA for the CDR3 is TGTGCCAGCAGCTTAGTCCGGGTGGGCCAGGGCCCCCTCCACTTT. Protein sequence: CASSLVRVGQGPLHF.